This TCR beta chain was captured by sequencing in a study of control samples from healthy donors and cancer patients. Germline CDR1 is MDHEN and CDR2 is SYDVKM. V dropped 2 bases and J dropped 0 bases, with 11 bases sitting between them. CDR3 length: 16 amino acids. This table comes from immunoSEQ multiplex PCR, and its TCRdb copy is limited to in-frame clones, with some not included. The sample has 70,000 to 80,000 clones; about 90% are singletons. The sequencing input was blood. The sequence derives from a woman between 50 and 59 years old in good health. The chain employs TRBV28 and TRBJ2-1; TRBD1 is a possible D gene (5 bases). This CDR3 reads CASSLRGASSYNEQFF. The CDR3 DNA reads TGTGCCAGCAGTTTAAGGGGCGCGAGCTCCTACAATGAGCAGTTCTTC.